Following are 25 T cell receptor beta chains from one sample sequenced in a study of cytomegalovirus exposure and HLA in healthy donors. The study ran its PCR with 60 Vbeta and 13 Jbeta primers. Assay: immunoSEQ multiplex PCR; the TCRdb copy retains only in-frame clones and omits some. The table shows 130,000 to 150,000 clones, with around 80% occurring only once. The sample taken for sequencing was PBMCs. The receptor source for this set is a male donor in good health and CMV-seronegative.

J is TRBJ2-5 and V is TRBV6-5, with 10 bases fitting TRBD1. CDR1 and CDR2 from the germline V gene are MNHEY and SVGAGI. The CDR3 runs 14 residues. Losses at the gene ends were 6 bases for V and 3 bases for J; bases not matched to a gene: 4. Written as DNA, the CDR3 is TGTGCCAGCAGCCAGACAGGGGGCAAAGAGACCCAGTACTTC. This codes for CASSQTGGKETQYF.

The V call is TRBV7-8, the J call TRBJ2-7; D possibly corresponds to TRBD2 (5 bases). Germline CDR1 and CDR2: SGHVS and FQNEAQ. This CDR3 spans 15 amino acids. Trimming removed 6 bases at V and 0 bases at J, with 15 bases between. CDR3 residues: CASRPLREGSYEQYF. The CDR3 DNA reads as TGTGCCAGCAGGCCCCTTAGAGAGGGCTCCTACGAGCAGTACTTC.

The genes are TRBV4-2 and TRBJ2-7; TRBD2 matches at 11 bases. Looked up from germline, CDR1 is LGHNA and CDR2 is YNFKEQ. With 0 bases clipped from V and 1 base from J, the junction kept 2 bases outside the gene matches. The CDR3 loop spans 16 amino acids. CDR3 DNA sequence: TGTGCCAGCAGCCAAGATAGCGGGGGGGGTTCCTACGAGCAGTACTTC. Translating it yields CASSQDSGGGSYEQYF.

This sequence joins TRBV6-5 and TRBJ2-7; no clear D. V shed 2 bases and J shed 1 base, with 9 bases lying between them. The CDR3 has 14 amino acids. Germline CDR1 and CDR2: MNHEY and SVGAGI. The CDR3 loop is CASSYQPGSYEQYF. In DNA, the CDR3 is TGTGCCAGCAGTTACCAGCCAGGTTCCTACGAGCAGTACTTC.

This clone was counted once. Here the CDR3 DNA reads TGTGCCAGCAGCTTCATGGACAGGGACACAGATACGCAGTATTTT. It yields the protein CASSFMDRDTDTQYF. The rearrangement links TRBV5-6 to TRBJ2-3; 8 bases agree with TRBD1. The CDR3 is made up of 15 amino acids. Germline CDR1 reads SGHDT; CDR2 reads YYEEEE. Trimming removed 2 bases from V and 2 bases from J; junction bases left unmatched: 4.

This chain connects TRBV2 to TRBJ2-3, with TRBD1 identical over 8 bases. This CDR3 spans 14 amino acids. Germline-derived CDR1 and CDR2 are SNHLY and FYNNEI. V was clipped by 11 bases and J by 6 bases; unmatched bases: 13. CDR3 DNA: TGTGCCGGAGACCGGACAGGGAGTGGCGATACGCAGTATTTT. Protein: CAGDRTGSGDTQYF.

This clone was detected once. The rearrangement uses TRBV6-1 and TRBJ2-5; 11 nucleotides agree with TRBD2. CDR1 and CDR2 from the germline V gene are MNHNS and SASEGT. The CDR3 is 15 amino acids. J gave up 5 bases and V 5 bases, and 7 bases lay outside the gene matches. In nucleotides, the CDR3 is TGTGCCAGCAGTATAGCGGGGGGGCAGGTGGAGACCCAGTACTTC. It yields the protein CASSIAGGQVETQYF.

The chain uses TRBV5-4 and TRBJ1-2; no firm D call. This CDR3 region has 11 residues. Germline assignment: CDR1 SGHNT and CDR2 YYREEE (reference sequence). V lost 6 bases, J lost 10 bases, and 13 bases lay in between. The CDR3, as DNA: TGTGCCAGCAAGACGGAGGCGGCCTACACCTTC. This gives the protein CASKTEAAYTF.

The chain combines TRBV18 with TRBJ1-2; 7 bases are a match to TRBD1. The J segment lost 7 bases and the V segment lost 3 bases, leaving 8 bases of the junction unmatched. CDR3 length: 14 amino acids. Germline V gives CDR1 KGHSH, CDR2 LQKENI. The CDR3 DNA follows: TGTGCCAGCTCACCTAGAAAGGGGGCGACTGGCTACACCTTC. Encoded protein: CASSPRKGATGYTF.

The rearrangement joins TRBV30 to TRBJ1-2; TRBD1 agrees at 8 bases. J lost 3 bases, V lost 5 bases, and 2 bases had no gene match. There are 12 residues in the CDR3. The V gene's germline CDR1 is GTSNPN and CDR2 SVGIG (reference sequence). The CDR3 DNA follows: TGTGCCTGGGGACAGGGTTACTATGGCTACACCTTC. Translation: CAWGQGYYGYTF. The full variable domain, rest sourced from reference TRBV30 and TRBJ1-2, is SQTIHQWPATLVQPVGSPLSLECTVEGTSNPNLYWYRQAAGRGLQLLFYSVGIGQISSEVPQNLSASRPQDRQFILSSKKLLLSDSGFYLCAWGQGYYGYTFGSGTRLTVV.

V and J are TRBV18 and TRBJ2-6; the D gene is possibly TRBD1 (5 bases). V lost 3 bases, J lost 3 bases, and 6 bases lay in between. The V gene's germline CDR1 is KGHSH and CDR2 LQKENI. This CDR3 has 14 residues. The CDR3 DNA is TGTGCCAGCTCACCCAGGGTTGGGGCCAACGTCCTGACTTTC. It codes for CASSPRVGANVLTF.

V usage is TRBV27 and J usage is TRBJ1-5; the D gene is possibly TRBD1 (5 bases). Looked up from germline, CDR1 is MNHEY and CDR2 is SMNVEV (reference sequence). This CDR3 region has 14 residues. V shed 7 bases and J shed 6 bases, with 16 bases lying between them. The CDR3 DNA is TGTGCCAGCACCTACAGGCAGGGTGGTCAGCCCCAGCATTTT. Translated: CASTYRQGGQPQHF.

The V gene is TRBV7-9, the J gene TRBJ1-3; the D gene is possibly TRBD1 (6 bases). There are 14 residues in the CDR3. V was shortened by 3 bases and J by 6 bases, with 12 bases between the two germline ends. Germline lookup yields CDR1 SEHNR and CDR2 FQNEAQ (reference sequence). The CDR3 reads CASSLDRILNTIYF. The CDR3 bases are TGTGCCAGCAGCTTGGACAGAATACTAAACACCATATATTTT.

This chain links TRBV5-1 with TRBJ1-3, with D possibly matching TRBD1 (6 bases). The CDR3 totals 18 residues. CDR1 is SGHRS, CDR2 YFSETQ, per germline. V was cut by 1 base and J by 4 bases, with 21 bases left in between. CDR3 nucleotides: TGCGCCAGCAGCTTGACGACAGGCATAGCCGGACACGGAAACACCATATATTTT. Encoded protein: CASSLTTGIAGHGNTIYF.

This chain's CDR3 is CASSISDGFGNTIYF. The CDR3 bases are TGTGCCAGTAGTATTAGCGATGGGTTTGGAAACACCATATATTTT. The chain joins TRBV19 to TRBJ1-3; D is unresolved. The V end was cut by 3 bases, the J end by 3 bases, with 12 bases between. The V gene's germline CDR1 is LNHDA and CDR2 SQIVND (reference sequence). This CDR3 contains 15 residues. Using reference TRBV19 and TRBJ1-3 for the parts outside the CDR3, the full variable domain is DGGITQSPKYLFRKEGQNVTLSCEQNLNHDAMYWYRQDPGQGLRLIYYSQIVNDFQKGDIAEGYSVSREKKESFPLTVTSAQKNPTAFYLCASSISDGFGNTIYFGEGSWLTVV.

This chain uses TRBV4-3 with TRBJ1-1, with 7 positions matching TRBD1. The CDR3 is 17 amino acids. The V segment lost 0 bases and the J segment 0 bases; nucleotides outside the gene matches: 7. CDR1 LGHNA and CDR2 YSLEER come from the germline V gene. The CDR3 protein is CASSQDRDSYMNTEAFF. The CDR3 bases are TGCGCCAGCAGCCAAGACCGGGACAGTTATATGAACACTGAAGCTTTCTTT.

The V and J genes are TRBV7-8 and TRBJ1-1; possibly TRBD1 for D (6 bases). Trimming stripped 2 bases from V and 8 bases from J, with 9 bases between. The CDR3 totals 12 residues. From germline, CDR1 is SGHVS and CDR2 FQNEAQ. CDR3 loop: CASSLSDREAFF. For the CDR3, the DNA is TGTGCCAGCAGCTTATCCGACAGGGAAGCTTTCTTT.

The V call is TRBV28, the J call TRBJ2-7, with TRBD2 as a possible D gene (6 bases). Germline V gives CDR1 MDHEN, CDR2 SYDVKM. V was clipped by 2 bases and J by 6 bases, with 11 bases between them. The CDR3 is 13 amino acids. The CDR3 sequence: CASSLGGVFEQYF. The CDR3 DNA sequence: TGTGCCAGCAGTTTAGGCGGGGTCTTCGAGCAGTACTTC. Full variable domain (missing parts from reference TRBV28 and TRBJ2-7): DVKVTQSSRYLVKRTGEKVFLECVQDMDHENMFWYRQDPGLGLRLIYFSYDVKMKEKGDIPEGYSVSREKKERFSLILESASTNQTSMYLCASSLGGVFEQYFGPGTRLTVT.

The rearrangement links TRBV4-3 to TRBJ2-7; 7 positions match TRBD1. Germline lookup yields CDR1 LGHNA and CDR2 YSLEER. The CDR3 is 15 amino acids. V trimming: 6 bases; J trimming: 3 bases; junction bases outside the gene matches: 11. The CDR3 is CASSRTYGTDYEQYF. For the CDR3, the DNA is TGCGCCAGCAGTCGTACTTATGGGACAGACTACGAGCAGTACTTC.

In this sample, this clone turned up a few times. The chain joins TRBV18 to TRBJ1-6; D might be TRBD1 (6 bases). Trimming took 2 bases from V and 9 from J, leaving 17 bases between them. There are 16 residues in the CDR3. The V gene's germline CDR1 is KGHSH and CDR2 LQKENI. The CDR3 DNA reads TGTGCCAGCTCACCAAATGGGCCAGGGGCTGGTTCACCCCTCCACTTT. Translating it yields CASSPNGPGAGSPLHF.

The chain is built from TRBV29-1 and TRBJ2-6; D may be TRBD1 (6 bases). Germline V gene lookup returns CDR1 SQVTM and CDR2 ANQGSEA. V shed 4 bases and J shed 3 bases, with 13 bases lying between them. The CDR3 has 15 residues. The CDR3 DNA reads TGCAGCGTTGTTGAGGGGGTTTTTGGGGCCAACGTCCTGACTTTC. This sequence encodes CSVVEGVFGANVLTF.

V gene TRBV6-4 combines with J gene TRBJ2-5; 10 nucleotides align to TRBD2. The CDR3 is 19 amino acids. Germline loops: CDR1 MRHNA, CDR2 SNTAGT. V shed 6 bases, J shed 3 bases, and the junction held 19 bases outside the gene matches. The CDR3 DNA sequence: TGTGCCAGCAGGCGACTAGCGGGTTGGTCTAGTTGTCCTGAAGAGACCCAGTACTTC. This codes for CASRRLAGWSSCPEETQYF.

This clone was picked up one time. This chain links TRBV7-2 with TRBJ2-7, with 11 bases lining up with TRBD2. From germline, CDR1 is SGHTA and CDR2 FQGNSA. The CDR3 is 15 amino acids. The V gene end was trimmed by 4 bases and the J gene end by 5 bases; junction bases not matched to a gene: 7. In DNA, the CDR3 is TGTGCCAGCAGCTCCAGGACTAGCGGGCGTAACGAGCAGTACTTC. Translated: CASSSRTSGRNEQYF.

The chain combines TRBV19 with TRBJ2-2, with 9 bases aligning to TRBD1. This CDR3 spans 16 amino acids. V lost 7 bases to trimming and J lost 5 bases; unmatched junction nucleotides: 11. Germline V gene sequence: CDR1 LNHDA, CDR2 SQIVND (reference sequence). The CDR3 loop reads CASIPGQGLWTGELFF. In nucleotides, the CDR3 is TGTGCCAGTATTCCGGGACAGGGATTGTGGACCGGGGAGCTGTTTTTT.

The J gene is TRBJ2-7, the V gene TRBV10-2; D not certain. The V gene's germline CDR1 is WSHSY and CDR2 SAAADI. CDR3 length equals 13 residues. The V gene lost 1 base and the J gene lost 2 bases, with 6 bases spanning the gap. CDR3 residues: CASSEYSTYEQYF. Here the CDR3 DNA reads TGCGCCAGCAGTGAGTATAGCACCTACGAGCAGTACTTC.